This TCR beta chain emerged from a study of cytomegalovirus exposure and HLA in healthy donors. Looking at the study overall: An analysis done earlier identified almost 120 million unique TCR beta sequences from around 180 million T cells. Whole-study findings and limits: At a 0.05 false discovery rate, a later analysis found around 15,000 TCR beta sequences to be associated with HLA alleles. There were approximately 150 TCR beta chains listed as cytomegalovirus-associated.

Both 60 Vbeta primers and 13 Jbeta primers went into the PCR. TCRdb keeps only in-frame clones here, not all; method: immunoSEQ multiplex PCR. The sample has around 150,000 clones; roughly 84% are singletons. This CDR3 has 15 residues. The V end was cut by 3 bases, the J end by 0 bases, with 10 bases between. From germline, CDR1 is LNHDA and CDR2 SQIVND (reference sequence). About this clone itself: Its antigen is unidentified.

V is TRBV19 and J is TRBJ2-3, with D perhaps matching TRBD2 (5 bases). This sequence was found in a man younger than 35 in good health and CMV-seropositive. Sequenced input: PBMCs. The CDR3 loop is CASSIWSGSTDTQYF. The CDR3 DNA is TGTGCCAGTAGTATCTGGTCGGGGAGCACAGATACGCAGTATTTT.